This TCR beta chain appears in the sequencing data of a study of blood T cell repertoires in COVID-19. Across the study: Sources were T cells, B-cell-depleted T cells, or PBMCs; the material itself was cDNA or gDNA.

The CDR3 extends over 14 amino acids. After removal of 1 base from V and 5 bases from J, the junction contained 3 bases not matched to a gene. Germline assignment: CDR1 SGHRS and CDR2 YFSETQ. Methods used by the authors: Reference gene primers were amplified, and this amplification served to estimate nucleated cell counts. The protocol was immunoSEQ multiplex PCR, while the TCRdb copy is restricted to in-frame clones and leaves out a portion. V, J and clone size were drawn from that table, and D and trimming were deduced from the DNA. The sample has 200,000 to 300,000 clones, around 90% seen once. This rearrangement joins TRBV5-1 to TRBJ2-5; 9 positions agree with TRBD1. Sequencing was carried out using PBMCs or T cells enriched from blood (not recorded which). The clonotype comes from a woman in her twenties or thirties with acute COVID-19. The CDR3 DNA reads TGCGCCAGCAGCTTGACAGGGGGCAAGGAGACCCAGTACTTC. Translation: CASSLTGGKETQYF.